By frequency, the clone carrying this T cell receptor beta chain is medium-sized. Read data end 3 residues before the CDR3 end; the end is taken from the germline J gene. Trimming shortened V by 8 bases and J by 4 bases, and 12 bases separated the two germline ends. The CDR3 spans 12 residues. The germline CDR1 and CDR2 sequences are SGHTA and FQGNSA. The data were taken from a study of Tregs in tolerant kidney transplant recipients. Related graft donors supplied nonmyeloablative bone marrow transplants, and mixed chimerism was transient. Measured with immunoSEQ multiplex PCR; TCRdb has only the in-frame clones, and not every one. The ten most abundant clones cover 25% to 30% of a sample with 14,000 or so clones.

The sequence was obtained from a human patient who received a combined kidney and bone marrow transplant. The graft donor may have given rise to some T cells. This chain joins TRBV7-2 and TRBJ2-7; D remains ambiguous. The sequencing here drew on CD8+ T cells from blood (PBMCs), taken 6 months after the transplant. Incomplete CDR3 DNA: TGTGCCAGCGGCCGTTTAAATTACGAG. Translating it yields CASGRLNYE. The full CDR3 is CASGRLNYEQYF.